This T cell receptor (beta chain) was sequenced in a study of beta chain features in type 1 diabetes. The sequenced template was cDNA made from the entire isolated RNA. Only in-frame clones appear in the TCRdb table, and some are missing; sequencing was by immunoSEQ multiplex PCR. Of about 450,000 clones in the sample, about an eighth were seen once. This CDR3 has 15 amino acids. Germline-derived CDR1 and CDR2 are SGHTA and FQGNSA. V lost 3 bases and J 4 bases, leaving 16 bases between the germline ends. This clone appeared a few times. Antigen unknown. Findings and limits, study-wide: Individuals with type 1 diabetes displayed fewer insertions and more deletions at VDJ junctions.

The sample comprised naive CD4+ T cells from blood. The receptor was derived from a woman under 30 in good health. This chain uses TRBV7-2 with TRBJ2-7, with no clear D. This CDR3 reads CASSFRVGLTYEQYV. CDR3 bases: TGTGCCAGCAGCTTTAGGGTAGGGCTGACTTACGAGCAGTACGTC.